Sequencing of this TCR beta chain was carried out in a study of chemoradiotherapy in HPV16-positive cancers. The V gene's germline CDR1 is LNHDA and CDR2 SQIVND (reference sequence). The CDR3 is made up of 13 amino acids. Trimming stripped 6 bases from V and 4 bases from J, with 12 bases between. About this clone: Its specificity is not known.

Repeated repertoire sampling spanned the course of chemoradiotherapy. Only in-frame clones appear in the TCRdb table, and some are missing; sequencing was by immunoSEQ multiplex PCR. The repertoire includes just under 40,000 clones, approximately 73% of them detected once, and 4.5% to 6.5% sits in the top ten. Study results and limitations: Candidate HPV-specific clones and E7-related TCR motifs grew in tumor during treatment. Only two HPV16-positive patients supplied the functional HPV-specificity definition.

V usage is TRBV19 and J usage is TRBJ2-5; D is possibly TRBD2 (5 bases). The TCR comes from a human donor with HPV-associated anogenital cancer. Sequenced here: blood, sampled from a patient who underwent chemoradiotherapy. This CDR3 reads CASRRISGETQYF. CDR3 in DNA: TGTGCCAGTAGGCGGATAAGCGGAGAGACCCAGTACTTC.